The 6 T cell receptor beta chains in this list originate from one sample, sequenced in a study of T cell responses to AZD1222 COVID-19 vaccine. Data came from immunoSEQ multiplex PCR; TCRdb stores just in-frame clones and leaves some out. The sample comprises about 180,000 clones, roughly 88% of which are singletons, and approximately 7.7% rests with the top ten. Sequencing was performed on peripheral blood, taken on day 0 of AZD1222 vaccination. The receptors come from an adult in good health.

J is TRBJ2-1 and V is TRBV4-2; tentatively, D is TRBD2 (6 bases). V lost 5 bases, J lost 8 bases, and 13 bases lay in between. From germline, CDR1 is LGHNA and CDR2 YNFKEQ. The CDR3 runs to 13 residues. The CDR3 sequence: CASSSGAGDEQFF. In DNA, the CDR3 is TGTGCCAGCAGCTCGGGAGCCGGGGATGAGCAGTTCTTC.

This clone was seen just once. The rearrangement links TRBV6-1 to TRBJ2-3; no firm D call. Germline CDR1 reads MNHNS; CDR2 reads SASEGT. This CDR3 has 17 residues. Trimming cost V 3 bases and J 0 bases, with 16 bases left between them. The CDR3 region is CASSESRAPSSTDTQYF. The DNA of the CDR3 is TGTGCCAGCAGTGAGTCTCGGGCCCCCTCTAGCACAGATACGCAGTATTTT.

The chain couples TRBV14 to TRBJ2-2, with no clear D. V lost 0 bases and J lost 6, with 5 bases in between. CDR3 length: 13 residues. Germline CDR1 SGHDN, CDR2 FVKESK. The CDR3: CASSQERAGELFF. DNA for the CDR3: TGTGCCAGCAGCCAAGAAAGGGCCGGGGAGCTGTTTTTT.

This clone was detected a few times. The V and J genes are TRBV9 and TRBJ1-6; D is perhaps TRBD1 (6 bases). Germline CDR1 is SGDLS and CDR2 is YYNGEE. This CDR3 region has 15 residues. V was shortened by 4 bases and J by 6 bases, with 14 bases between the two germline ends. The CDR3 bases are TGTGCCAGCAGCACCTCCGGGACACCTAATTCACCCCTCCACTTT. Translating it yields CASSTSGTPNSPLHF. Full variable domain (rest looked up from reference TRBV9 and TRBJ1-6): DSGVTQTPKHLITATGQRVTLRCSPRSGDLSVYWYQQSLDQGLQFLIQYYNGEERAKGNILERFSAQQFPDLHSELNLSSLELGDSALYFCASSTSGTPNSPLHFGNGTRLTVT.

CDR3 in amino acids: CASSLAYDEQYF. The CDR3 bases are TGCGCCAGCAGCTTGGCTTACGACGAGCAGTACTTC. This chain uses TRBV5-1 with TRBJ2-7; no reliable D call. Trimming stripped 0 bases from V and 5 bases from J, with 6 bases between. Germline values: CDR1 SGHRS, CDR2 YFSETQ. This CDR3 is 12 amino acids long.

The chain couples TRBV27 to TRBJ2-7; D assignment may be TRBD1 or TRBD2 (5 bases each). Trimming left V 3 bases short and J 5 bases short, with 8 bases between. The CDR3 extends over 12 amino acids. Germline values: CDR1 MNHEY, CDR2 SMNVEV (reference sequence). The CDR3 DNA follows: TGTGCCAGCAGTTTGAGGGGCCACGAGCAGTACTTC. Amino acids: CASSLRGHEQYF.